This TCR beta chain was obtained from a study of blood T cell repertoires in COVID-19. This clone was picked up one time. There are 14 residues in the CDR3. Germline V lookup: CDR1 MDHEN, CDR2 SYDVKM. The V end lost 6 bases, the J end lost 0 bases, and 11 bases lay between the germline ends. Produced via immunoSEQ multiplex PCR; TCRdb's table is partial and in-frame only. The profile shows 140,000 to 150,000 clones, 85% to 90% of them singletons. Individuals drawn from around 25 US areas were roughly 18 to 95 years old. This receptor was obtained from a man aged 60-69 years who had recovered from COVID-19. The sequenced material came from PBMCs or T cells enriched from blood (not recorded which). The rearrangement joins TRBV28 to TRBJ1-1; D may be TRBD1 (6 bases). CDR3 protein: CASRPGVMNTEAFF. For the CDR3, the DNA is TGTGCCAGCAGGCCAGGGGTCATGAACACTGAAGCTTTCTTT.